The rows below give T cell receptor beta chains drawn from one sample of a study of shared clonotypes between healthy human individuals. This table comes from immunoSEQ multiplex PCR, and its TCRdb copy is limited to in-frame clones, with some not included. Of about 2 million clones listed, approximately 95% were seen once; the top ten hold more than 0.1%. Sequencing was done on a sample of naive CD4+ T cells sorted from blood. These receptors came from a man younger than 30 in good health. Each CDR3 is given without its conserved first and last residue. Clone size, where shown, is once, few, many, or a class for clones that have expanded.

TRBV11-2,NA,TRBJ1-3,ASSLGGQISGNTIY
TRBV25-1,NA,TRBJ2-1,ASTSTGKVHNEQF
TRBV30,few,TRBJ1-1,AWDSLNTEAF
TRBV12-5,NA,TRBJ1-4,ASGLGGTGREKLF
TRBV5-1,NA,TRBJ2-1,ASSIWDRDYNEQF
TRBV9,NA,TRBJ2-3,ASSVLAGVDTQY
TRBV18,once,TRBJ2-6,ASSPARPSGANVLT
TRBV6-1,NA,TRBJ2-1,ASRQTGTGPKQF
TRBV12-2,NA,TRBJ2-2,ASRFNGSITGELF
TRBV6-5,NA,TRBJ2-7,ASSRTSGFYEQY